The 30 T cell receptor beta chains below come from one sample, sequenced in a study of blood T cell repertoires in COVID-19. TCRdb keeps only in-frame clones here, not all; method: immunoSEQ multiplex PCR. The sample shows around 280,000 clones, roughly 80% of them seen only once. Sequenced input: peripheral blood. These receptors all stem from a woman in her forties or fifties with active or convalescent COVID-19.

The gene calls are TRBV6-5 and TRBJ1-5; D not resolved. The length of the CDR3 is 13 residues. CDR1 is MNHEY, CDR2 SVGAGI, per germline. Trimming took off 8 bases at V and 3 bases at J, with 11 bases between the two ends. The DNA for the CDR3 is TGTGCCAGCGAAACAGTTCTCAATCAGCCCCAGCATTTT. Encoded protein: CASETVLNQPQHF.

V is TRBV5-5 and J is TRBJ2-2, with 10 bases matching TRBD2. V lost 7 bases to trimming and J lost 3 bases; unmatched junction nucleotides: 9. Germline CDR1 SGHKS, CDR2 YYEKEE (reference sequence). The CDR3 contains 16 residues. CDR3 coding DNA: TGTGCCAGCGAGCCTAGCGGGAGATTCGACACCGGGGAGCTGTTTTTT. This sequence encodes CASEPSGRFDTGELFF.

V gene TRBV5-1 combines with J gene TRBJ2-1; tentatively, D is TRBD2 (6 bases). CDR3 size: 15 residues. V was cut by 3 bases and J by 7 bases, with 17 bases left in between. Germline-derived CDR1 and CDR2 are SGHRS and YFSETQ. CDR3 nucleotide sequence: TGCGCCAGCAGCTCGACTGGACTGGCGGGGAATGAGCAGTTCTTC. Protein product: CASSSTGLAGNEQFF.

The chain recombines TRBV28 with TRBJ2-1, with 7 bases aligning to TRBD2. The germline gives CDR1 MDHEN, CDR2 SYDVKM. The CDR3 runs 14 residues. Germline trimming cut 11 bases from V and 3 bases from J; bases unmatched to any gene: 10. The CDR3 loop is CALMEASGYNEQFF. For the CDR3, the DNA is TGTGCCTTGATGGAGGCTAGCGGCTACAATGAGCAGTTCTTC.

The V gene is TRBV12-5, the J gene TRBJ1-2; no reliable D call. Germline values: CDR1 LGHNT, CDR2 FRNRAP. The CDR3 length is 13 residues. V lost 0 bases and J 7 bases, leaving 9 bases between the germline ends. The CDR3 sequence is CASGLVSSFGYTF. CDR3 coding DNA: TGTGCTAGTGGTTTGGTCTCCAGTTTTGGCTACACCTTC.

In this sample, this clone turned up once. The gene calls are TRBV5-1 and TRBJ1-5; no clear D gene. From germline, CDR1 is SGHRS and CDR2 YFSETQ. The CDR3 loop spans 14 amino acids. V was clipped by 3 bases and J by 2 bases, with 9 bases between them. The CDR3: CASSSEGRNQPQHF. The CDR3 nucleotides read TGCGCCAGCAGCTCTGAGGGCCGCAATCAGCCCCAGCATTTT.

The chain is built from TRBV11-2 and TRBJ2-1; 9 bases are shared with TRBD2. The CDR3 loop spans 17 amino acids. Germline CDR1 is SGHAT and CDR2 is FQNNGV. Trimming took 0 bases from V and 4 from J; bases not matched to a gene: 7. The CDR3 reads CASSLDLPAGGYNEQFF. CDR3 in DNA: TGTGCCAGCAGCTTAGATCTCCCAGCGGGAGGATACAATGAGCAGTTCTTC.

The chain carries TRBV6-1 and TRBJ1-1, with 7 bases that match TRBD1. Germline CDR1 and CDR2: MNHNS and SASEGT. Trimming took 0 bases from V and 3 from J; bases not matched to a gene: 10. There are 17 residues in the CDR3. CDR3 bases: TGTGCCAGCAGTGAAGCGCTTACAGGGGCGTTGGACACTGAAGCTTTCTTT. It is translated as CASSEALTGALDTEAFF.

This clone is a singleton in its sample. The CDR3 DNA sequence: TGTGCCAGCACCACCGGGAGGAGCATATACAATGAGCAGTTCTTC. This sequence encodes CASTTGRSIYNEQFF. The rearrangement links TRBV27 to TRBJ2-1, with 7 bases aligning to TRBD2. Germline V gene sequence: CDR1 MNHEY, CDR2 SMNVEV (reference sequence). With V trimmed by 7 bases and J by 4 bases, 10 bases remained unmatched. The CDR3 contains 15 residues.

V usage is TRBV3-1 (or the pseudogene TRBV3-2) and J usage is TRBJ2-1, with 7 bases lining up with TRBD2. Germline CDR1 and CDR2: LGHDT and YNNKEL (reference sequence). The CDR3 sequence is 16 residues long. Germline trimming cut 0 bases from V and 2 bases from J; bases unmatched to any gene: 4. The CDR3 here is CASSQEAGAAYNEQFF. CDR3 DNA: TGTGCCAGCAGCCAAGAGGCGGGAGCGGCCTACAATGAGCAGTTCTTC.

Note on this clone: Compared with germline, one end of the junction differs, possibly owing to a read error. The chain combines TRBV6-1 with TRBJ2-7; D unresolved. CDR3 length: 13 residues. The V gene's germline CDR1 is MNHNS and CDR2 SASEGT. CDR3 in DNA: TGTGCCAGCAGAGAAGGCGATGGCTACGAGCAGTACTTC. It translates to CASREGDGYEQYF.

V is TRBV15 and J is TRBJ2-7; 7 bases agree with TRBD1. J gave up 7 bases and V 5 bases, and 14 bases lay outside the gene matches. The CDR3 runs to 15 residues. CDR1 LNHNV and CDR2 YYDKDF come from the germline V gene (reference sequence). The CDR3 reads CATSARTGLHGEQYF. The CDR3 bases are TGTGCCACCAGCGCCCGGACAGGCCTGCATGGGGAGCAGTACTTC. The full variable domain, completed using reference TRBV15 and TRBJ2-7, is DAMVIQNPRYQVTQFGKPVTLSCSQTLNHNVMYWYQQKSSQAPKLLFHYYDKDFNNEADTPDNFQSRRPNTSFCFLDIRSPGLGDTAMYLCATSARTGLHGEQYFGPGTRLTVT.

The chain links TRBV12-3 or TRBV12-4 to TRBJ1-1, with D possibly TRBD1 on 5 matching bases. V shed 7 bases and J shed 12 bases, with 21 bases lying between them. CDR3 length: 13 amino acids. The CDR3 is CASTARAVVFPFF. CDR3 sequence (DNA): TGTGCCAGCACCGCCAGGGCTGTTGTTTTTCCTTTCTTT.

This clone was counted only a few times. V is TRBV9 and J is TRBJ1-2; perhaps TRBD1 as D (6 bases). Trimming took 7 bases from V and 5 from J, leaving 21 bases between them. The CDR3 length is 15 residues. In germline, CDR1 is SGDLS, CDR2 YYNGEE. The CDR3 loop reads CASSPHRAYLYGYTF. CDR3 in DNA: TGTGCCAGCTCCCCCCACAGGGCCTACTTATATGGCTACACCTTC.

This chain joins TRBV6-5 and TRBJ1-2; D is perhaps TRBD1 (6 bases). Per the germline V gene, CDR1 is MNHEY and CDR2 is SVGAGI. There are 14 residues in the CDR3. The ends were cut back, 2 bases at V and 8 bases at J, with 15 bases in the middle. The CDR3 DNA follows: TGTGCCAGCAGTTACGGCGTGGGGGCAGGGGGCTACACCTTC. It is translated as CASSYGVGAGGYTF.

This clone has a handful of counts. This chain links TRBV5-1 with TRBJ2-3, with 10 bases aligning to TRBD2. V was clipped by 0 bases and J by 4 bases; unmatched bases: 8. The length of the CDR3 is 17 residues. Germline CDR1 reads SGHRS; CDR2 reads YFSETQ. CDR3 region: CASSLVSAGGLPDTQYF. As DNA, the CDR3 is TGCGCCAGCAGCTTGGTCTCAGCGGGAGGGCTCCCAGATACGCAGTATTTT.

The V and J genes are TRBV7-8 and TRBJ2-1, with 13 bases identical to TRBD2. The junction had 6 bases not matched to a gene; V was cut back by 4 bases and J by 6 bases. This CDR3 is built from 16 residues. CDR1 is SGHVS and CDR2 is FQNEAQ in the germline V gene. CDR3 in DNA: TGTGCCAGCAGCTACGGGACTAGCGGGACTCGCAATGAGCAGTTCTTC. Translation: CASSYGTSGTRNEQFF.

The V call is TRBV7-8, the J call TRBJ1-1, with D unresolved. Trimming removed 0 bases from V and 11 bases from J, with 13 bases in between. The CDR3 sequence is 13 residues long. Germline CDR1 and CDR2: SGHVS and FQNEAQ. CDR3 sequence (DNA): TGTGCCAGCAGCTTAGCGCATGAGGCGGAGGCTTTCTTT. This encodes CASSLAHEAEAFF. Using reference TRBV7-8 and TRBJ1-1 for the parts outside the CDR3, the full variable domain is GAGVSQSPRYKVAKRGQDVALRCDPISGHVSLFWYQQALGQGPEFLTYFQNEAQLDKSGLPSDRFFAERPEGSVSTLKIQRTQQEDSAVYLCASSLAHEAEAFFGQGTRLTVV.

This clone was found once. CDR3 nucleotide sequence: TGTGCTAGTGGTTTGTCTAGCGGGAGGCCATTTACTAACTACAATGAGCAGTTCTTC. It specifies CASGLSSGRPFTNYNEQFF. The chain uses TRBV12-5 and TRBJ2-1, with 11 positions matching TRBD2. Germline V lookup: CDR1 LGHNT, CDR2 FRNRAP. V shed 2 bases, J shed 3 bases, and the junction held 12 bases outside the gene matches. The CDR3 runs 19 residues.

The chain recombines TRBV4-1 with TRBJ2-7, with TRBD2 matching over 7 bases. CDR1 is MGHRA, CDR2 YSYEKL, per germline. The CDR3 is 17 residues long. With V trimmed by 2 bases and J by 0 bases, 10 bases remained unmatched. CDR3 sequence reads: CASSQHLTSDNSYEQYF. The CDR3 DNA sequence: TGCGCCAGCAGCCAACACCTAACTAGCGACAACTCCTACGAGCAGTACTTC.

This clone was counted once. The genes are TRBV10-3 and TRBJ2-1; D possibly corresponds to TRBD2 (5 bases). This CDR3 spans 14 amino acids. Trimming took off 7 bases at V and 0 bases at J, with 10 bases between the two ends. Germline assignment: CDR1 ENHRY and CDR2 SYGVKD. The CDR3 reads CAIKRESSYNEQFF. In DNA form, the CDR3 reads TGTGCCATCAAACGGGAAAGCTCCTACAATGAGCAGTTCTTC.

This chain connects TRBV6-5 to TRBJ1-2; D is ambiguous. Between the trimmed V and J ends, which lost 9 bases and 2 bases, there was a span of 10 bases. Looked up from germline, CDR1 is MNHEY and CDR2 is SVGAGI. The CDR3 contains 12 residues. The chain's CDR3 is CASAVLNYGYTF. The DNA for the CDR3 is TGTGCCAGTGCGGTTCTAAACTATGGCTACACCTTC.

The V and J genes are TRBV5-1 and TRBJ2-7; 9 bases match TRBD1. Looked up from germline, CDR1 is SGHRS and CDR2 is YFSETQ. The CDR3 covers 16 residues. Trimming at V came to 3 bases and at J to 5 bases, leaving 12 bases not matched to a gene. The CDR3 region is CASSSLGTGSGDEQYF. CDR3 in DNA: TGCGCCAGCAGCTCCCTAGGGACAGGGAGTGGTGACGAGCAGTACTTC.

This sequence joins TRBV7-9 and TRBJ2-3, with 13 bases that match TRBD2. Germline trimming cut 5 bases from V and 10 bases from J; bases unmatched to any gene: 6. The CDR3 has 14 residues. The germline CDR1 and CDR2 sequences are SEHNR and FQNEAQ (reference sequence). The chain's CDR3 is CASSPGTSGTAQYF. The CDR3 bases are TGTGCCAGCAGCCCCGGGACTAGCGGGACGGCGCAGTATTTT. The full variable domain, with the rest looked up from reference TRBV7-9 and TRBJ2-3, is DTGVSQNPRHKITKRGQNVTFRCDPISEHNRLYWYRQTLGQGPEFLTYFQNEAQLEKSRLLSDRFSAERPKGSFSTLEIQRTEQGDSAMYLCASSPGTSGTAQYFGPGTRLTVL.

J is TRBJ2-1 and V is TRBV10-3, with a tentative D call TRBD2 (6 bases). Germline lookup yields CDR1 ENHRY and CDR2 SYGVKD. V was trimmed by 4 bases and J by 9 bases, leaving 16 bases between them. CDR3 length: 14 amino acids. The CDR3 here is CAISGGLLGGEQFF. The CDR3 region has the DNA TGTGCCATCAGTGGGGGACTTTTGGGCGGTGAGCAGTTCTTC.

The V call is TRBV2, the J call TRBJ1-4; 7 bases agree with TRBD1. V shed 8 bases, J shed 0 bases, and the junction held 6 bases outside the gene matches. This CDR3 region has 15 residues. Germline assignment: CDR1 SNHLY and CDR2 FYNNEI. CDR3 sequence: CASGRDSATNEKLFF. In DNA form, the CDR3 reads TGTGCCAGCGGCCGGGACAGTGCAACTAATGAAAAACTGTTTTTT.

V is TRBV23-1 and J is TRBJ2-5; TRBD1 is a possible D gene (6 bases). TRBV23-1 is an open reading frame whose function is uncertain. Trimming left V 2 bases short and J 3 bases short, with 13 bases between. This CDR3 comprises 15 residues. In nucleotides, the CDR3 is TGCGCCAGCAGTCAACCCGCCAGGGGAGAAGAGACCCAGTACTTC. This codes for CASSQPARGEETQYF.

V and J are TRBV12-3 or TRBV12-4 and TRBJ1-2; a possible D gene is TRBD1 (6 bases). This CDR3 has 11 amino acids. V was clipped by 6 bases and J by 9 bases, with 11 bases between them. CDR3 in amino acids: CASSGGARYTF. The CDR3 nucleotides are TGTGCCAGCAGCGGGGGGGCCCGCTACACCTTC.

The chain has TRBV6-1 and TRBJ1-2; D not certain. Trimming stripped 0 bases from V and 4 bases from J, with 9 bases between. The germline V gene encodes CDR1 MNHNS and CDR2 SASEGT. CDR3 size: 14 residues. The CDR3: CASSEAHSPYGYTF. In nucleotides, the CDR3 is TGTGCCAGCAGTGAAGCCCACAGCCCCTATGGCTACACCTTC.

The V gene is TRBV18, the J gene TRBJ2-1, with 9 bases lining up with TRBD2. V dropped 3 bases and J dropped 4; count of bases not matched to a gene: 13. This CDR3 comprises 18 residues. Germline lookup yields CDR1 KGHSH and CDR2 LQKENI. The CDR3 DNA is TGTGCCAGCTCACCGATGACTAGCGGATGGGGATATTACAATGAGCAGTTCTTC. It specifies CASSPMTSGWGYYNEQFF.